The 26 T cell receptor beta chains reported below all come from one sample, sequenced in a study of metastatic and nonmetastatic thyroid tumors. All patients were treatment-naive before thyroid surgery. TCRdb reanalyzed the PCR reads with MiXCR. Among approximately 86,000 clones listed, roughly an eighth were seen once. Source material: tumor tissue. All receptors come from a female donor with papillary thyroid cancer or a benign thyroid nodule (not recorded which). Some clones in this sample may be carry-over from other donors' samples.

Of note for this clone: Other DNA sequences within the sample encode an identical CDR3. The chain couples TRBV7-8 to TRBJ2-7, with 11 bases aligning to TRBD1. Germline V lookup: CDR1 SGHVS, CDR2 FQNEAQ. The CDR3 is 14 residues long. CDR3 in DNA: TGTGCAAGCGCAGGGGACAGGGGGTTCTACGAGCAGTACTTC. It specifies CASAGDRGFYEQYF. The variable domain in full, with the rest retrieved from reference TRBV7-8 and TRBJ2-7, is GAGVSQSPRYKVAKRGQDVALRCDPISGHVSLFWYQQALGQGPEFLTYFQNEAQLDKSGLPSDRFFAERPEGSVSTLKIQRTQQEDSAVYLCASAGDRGFYEQYFGPGTRLTVT.

The V call is TRBV5-6, the J call TRBJ2-5; possibly TRBD1 or TRBD2 for D (6 bases each). Germline CDR1 and CDR2: SGHDT and YYEEEE. The V end lost 0 bases, the J end lost 7 bases, and 13 bases lay between the germline ends. The CDR3 is made up of 14 amino acids. CDR3: CASSLDGGRGTQYF. CDR3 bases: TGTGCCAGCAGCTTGGATGGGGGGCGTGGGACCCAGTACTTC. The entire variable domain, with the rest obtained from reference TRBV5-6 and TRBJ2-5, is as follows: DAGVTQSPTHLIKTRGQQVTLRCSPKSGHDTVSWYQQALGQGPQFIFQYYEEEERQRGNFPDRFSGHQFPNYSSELNVNALLLGDSALYLCASSLDGGRGTQYFGPGTRLLVL.

This clone was observed many times. The rearrangement links TRBV5-1 to TRBJ1-4, with 9 bases aligning to TRBD1. The CDR3 is 15 residues long. V gave up 4 bases and J gave up 5 bases; unmatched junction bases: 6. Germline CDR1 is SGHRS and CDR2 is YFSETQ. The CDR3 bases are TGCGCCAGCAGCCTAGGGACAGGGCGGAATGAAAAACTGTTTTTT. Amino acid sequence: CASSLGTGRNEKLFF.

V and J are TRBV9 and TRBJ2-2; the D is unclear. The CDR3 is 14 residues long. The germline V gene has CDR1 SGDLS and CDR2 YYNGEE. Trimming cost V 0 bases and J 6 bases, with 9 bases left between them. The DNA of the CDR3 is TGTGCCAGCAGCGTAGGTATTGAGCCCGGGGAGCTGTTTTTT. Protein sequence: CASSVGIEPGELFF.

This clone was seen at least ten times. CDR3 in amino acids: CASSVGTSGGTRGEQFF. The CDR3 DNA follows: TGTGCCAGCAGCGTCGGGACTAGCGGGGGGACACGAGGTGAGCAGTTCTTC. The chain links TRBV9 to TRBJ2-1; 15 nucleotides align to TRBD2. The CDR3 has 17 residues. Trimming cost V 2 bases and J 9 bases; bases outside gene matches: 9. Germline CDR1 and CDR2: SGDLS and YYNGEE.

The sample holds many counts of this clone. The rearrangement joins TRBV2 to TRBJ2-1; unclear D gene. Germline CDR1 reads SNHLY; CDR2 reads FYNNEI. There are 13 residues in the CDR3. The V gene lost 11 bases and the J gene lost 5 bases, with 16 bases spanning the gap. DNA of the CDR3: TGTGCCGCCAGGAACACACGCGACAATGAGCAGTTCTTC. Translating it yields CAARNTRDNEQFF.

Turning to this clone: This may arise from a read error, as a much more abundant clone is one base away. The J gene is TRBJ2-5, the V gene TRBV5-1; D is possibly TRBD1 or TRBD2 (5 bases each). CDR3 length: 15 residues. CDR1 and CDR2 (germline): SGHRS, YFSETQ. The CDR3 loop is CASSLEAGSRETQHF. CDR3 nucleotide sequence: TGCGCCAGCAGCTTGGAAGCAGGGTCTAGGGAGACCCAGCACTTC. Full variable domain (outside the CDR3, taken from reference TRBV5-1 and TRBJ2-5): KAGVTQTPRYLIKTRGQQVTLSCSPISGHRSVSWYQQTPGQGLQFLFEYFSETQRNKGNFPGRFSGRQFSNSRSEMNVSTLELGDSALYLCASSLEAGSRETQHFGPGTRLLVL.

Details on this clone: The germline gene is not matched at one end of the junction; a read error may be the cause. The V call is TRBV28, the J call TRBJ2-3; perhaps TRBD2 as D (7 bases). Germline values: CDR1 MDHEN, CDR2 SYDVKM. CDR3 length: 14 amino acids. The CDR3 region has the DNA TGTGCCCTCGGGGGGCGCGGGACCACATATACGCAGTATTTT. It yields the protein CALGGRGTTYTQYF.

Notes on this clone: The sample has other DNA sequences that encode this CDR3 too. This chain uses TRBV15 with TRBJ2-2; D remains ambiguous. The germline V and J ends were trimmed by 6 bases and 6 bases, with 8 bases remaining between them. The CDR3 is 12 residues long. In germline, CDR1 is LNHNV, CDR2 YYDKDF (reference sequence). CDR3 residues: CATSLGPGELFF. CDR3 coding DNA: TGTGCCACCAGTCTGGGTCCCGGGGAGCTGTTTTTT.

Many counts were recorded for this clone. The CDR3 DNA follows: TGTGCCAGTATACTAAGTGGGAACACTGAAGCTTTCTTT. It specifies CASILSGNTEAFF. V is TRBV12-3 or TRBV12-4 and J is TRBJ1-1; D is unresolved. This CDR3 spans 13 amino acids. V lost 9 bases and J 1 base, leaving 12 bases between the germline ends.

About this clone itself: A read error is possible here, since a much larger clone lies one base away. Additional DNA sequences in this sample encode the identical CDR3. This chain connects TRBV5-1 to TRBJ2-2, with D possibly matching TRBD2 (6 bases). Germline assignment: CDR1 SGHRS and CDR2 YFSETQ. The CDR3 has 15 residues. CDR3 region: CASSLALRETGELLF. The CDR3 bases are TGCGCCAGCAGCTTGGCCCTTCGGGAGACCGGGGAGCTGCTTTTT.

This clone turned up a few times. A single base separates this from a much larger clone, so it may be a read error. The chain joins TRBV19 to TRBJ2-7; 8 bases match TRBD1. The CDR3 covers 14 residues. Germline V gives CDR1 LNHDA, CDR2 SQIVND (reference sequence). The DNA of the CDR3 is TGTGCCGGTAGACCCGTAGGGACAGGAGACGAGCAGTACTTC. This sequence encodes CAGRPVGTGDEQYF.

CDR3 sequence (DNA): TGTGCCAGCAGTGAACAGGAGACTCAGCCCCAGCATTTT. Translating it yields CASSEQETQPQHF. The chain uses TRBV6-1 and TRBJ1-5; D remains unclear. Per the germline V gene, CDR1 is MNHNS and CDR2 is SASEGT. This CDR3 has 13 amino acids. V lost 2 bases to trimming and J lost 6 bases, with 8 bases between them.

Details on this clone: Being one base from a much bigger clone, this may be a read error. V usage is TRBV24-1 and J usage is TRBJ2-3; perhaps TRBD2 as D (5 bases). The CDR3 is made up of 15 amino acids. V lost 9 bases, J lost 4 bases, and 19 bases lay in between. Germline V gene lookup returns CDR1 KGHDR and CDR2 SFDVKD. CDR3 protein: CATSWSIGISDTQYF. In nucleotides, the CDR3 is TGTGCCACCTCGTGGAGTATCGGGATTTCAGATACGCAGTATTTT.

This clone was observed a few times. The rearrangement uses TRBV2 and TRBJ2-5; D is possibly TRBD2 (6 bases). Germline values: CDR1 SNHLY, CDR2 FYNNEI. Trimming pared 4 bases from V and 5 bases from J, leaving 14 bases between. The CDR3 is 14 amino acids. CDR3 nucleotides: TGTGCCAGCAGTGTTGGTGGGACTGGGGAGACCCAGTACTTC. Its translation: CASSVGGTGETQYF.

This clone was recorded at least ten times. The rearrangement links TRBV14 to TRBJ2-7; 7 nucleotides match TRBD1. Germline V gives CDR1 SGHDN, CDR2 FVKESK. Unmatched junction bases numbered 7, after V lost 2 bases and J lost 0 bases. CDR3 length equals 16 residues. CDR3 sequence reads: CASSQTGTASSYEQYF. The CDR3 bases are TGTGCCAGCAGCCAAACCGGGACAGCAAGCTCCTACGAGCAGTACTTC.

This clone was detected a few times. The V and J genes are TRBV19 and TRBJ1-5, with D perhaps TRBD1 (5 bases). Trimming took 7 bases from V and 6 from J, leaving 13 bases between them. Germline V gene data show CDR1 as LNHDA and CDR2 as SQIVND (reference sequence). The length of the CDR3 is 13 residues. The CDR3 region is CASIGAGCQPQHF. In DNA, the CDR3 is TGTGCCAGTATTGGGGCAGGGTGTCAGCCCCAGCATTTT. The complete variable domain, with remaining parts taken from reference TRBV19 and TRBJ1-5, reads DGGITQSPKYLFRKEGQNVTLSCEQNLNHDAMYWYRQDPGQGLRLIYYSQIVNDFQKGDIAEGYSVSREKKESFPLTVTSAQKNPTAFYLCASIGAGCQPQHFGDGTRLSIL.

This clone was picked up many times. This chain links TRBV28 with TRBJ1-1; 7 bases map to TRBD1. Trimming removed 4 bases from V and 5 bases from J; junction bases left unmatched: 1. Germline CDR1 and CDR2: MDHEN and SYDVKM. This CDR3 spans 12 amino acids. CDR3 region: CASSYRGTEAFF. For the CDR3, the DNA is TGTGCCAGCAGTTACAGGGGTACTGAAGCTTTCTTT.

Many counts were recorded for this clone. For the CDR3, the DNA is TGTGCCAGCATTAGGGTGGGAGGGACGAACACCGGGGAGCTGTTTTTT. This codes for CASIRVGGTNTGELFF. This rearrangement joins TRBV2 to TRBJ2-2; TRBD2 matches at 7 bases. This CDR3 spans 16 amino acids. From germline, CDR1 is SNHLY and CDR2 FYNNEI. J lost 0 bases, V lost 7 bases, and 8 bases had no gene match. The full variable domain, completed using reference TRBV2 and TRBJ2-2, is EPEVTQTPSHQVTQMGQEVILRCVPISNHLYFYWYRQILGQKVEFLVSFYNNEISEKSEIFDDQFSVERPDGSNFTLKIRSTKLEDSAMYFCASIRVGGTNTGELFFGEGSRLTVL.

At least ten counts were recorded for this clone. The genes are TRBV27 and TRBJ1-1; the D is unclear. Germline loops: CDR1 MNHEY, CDR2 SMNVEV (reference sequence). V lost 10 bases, J lost 1 base, and 16 bases lay in between. The CDR3 is 14 residues long. The CDR3 DNA reads TGTGCCACATTAACCGGGCGGGGGAACACTGAAGCTTTCTTT. As protein: CATLTGRGNTEAFF.

This clone has a count of ten or more. The chain recombines TRBV5-1 with TRBJ2-7, with D uncertain. With 4 bases removed from V and 3 bases from J, the gap between germline ends came to 11 bases. Germline loops: CDR1 SGHRS, CDR2 YFSETQ. This CDR3 has 13 amino acids. The CDR3 DNA reads as TGCGCCAGCAGCCGACAAACCAACTACGAGCAGTACTTC. Encoded protein: CASSRQTNYEQYF. The full variable domain, rest sourced from reference TRBV5-1 and TRBJ2-7, is KAGVTQTPRYLIKTRGQQVTLSCSPISGHRSVSWYQQTPGQGLQFLFEYFSETQRNKGNFPGRFSGRQFSNSRSEMNVSTLELGDSALYLCASSRQTNYEQYFGPGTRLTVT.

This clone ranks as medium-sized. The chain has TRBV19 and TRBJ2-2; 8 nucleotides line up with TRBD2. The CDR3 is 13 amino acids. The ends lost 3 bases at V and 7 bases at J; junction bases unmatched: 1. Germline loops: CDR1 LNHDA, CDR2 SQIVND (reference sequence). This CDR3 is CASSMGTSGELFF. The CDR3 nucleotides read TGTGCCAGTAGTATGGGGACTAGCGGGGAGCTGTTTTTT.

To note about this clone: The junction and the germline gene differ at one end; a read error may be behind it. The sample contains more than one DNA sequence encoding this CDR3. The chain carries TRBV19 and TRBJ2-2; tentatively, D is TRBD1 or TRBD2 (5 bases each). CDR1 and CDR2 from the germline V gene are LNHDA and SQIVND (reference sequence). This CDR3 spans 14 amino acids. CDR3 nucleotides: TGTGCCAGTAGTATAAGGGACCACACCGGGGAACTGTTTTTT. Translated: CASSIRDHTGELFF. The variable domain in full, completed from reference TRBV19 and TRBJ2-2, reads DGGITQSPKYLFRKEGQNVTLSCEQNLNHDAMYWYRQDPGQGLRLIYYSQIVNDFQKGDIAEGYSVSREKKESFPLTVTSAQKNPTAFYLCASSIRDHTGELFFGEGSRLTVL.

This clone showed up many times. This chain uses TRBV10-3 with TRBJ1-2; D gene ambiguous. The V end lost 0 bases, the J end lost 5 bases, and 10 bases lay between the germline ends. CDR1 ENHRY and CDR2 SYGVKD come from the germline V gene. This CDR3 comprises 14 residues. The CDR3 is CAISESEGRYGYTF. DNA of the CDR3: TGTGCCATCAGTGAGTCAGAGGGCCGATATGGCTACACCTTC.

This clone was picked up many times. Distinct nucleotide sequences in the sample also encode this CDR3. This rearrangement joins TRBV7-6 to TRBJ2-1; no clear D gene. The CDR3 consists of 12 residues. Trimming cost V 5 bases and J 3 bases, with 5 bases left between them. Germline V CDR1 and CDR2: SGHVS, FNYEAQ. CDR3 amino acids: CASSLVYNEQFF. The CDR3 coding sequence is TGTGCCAGCAGCCTTGTCTACAATGAGCAGTTCTTC.

A word on this clone: A much larger clone differs by one base, so this may be a read error. The chain is built from TRBV28 and TRBJ1-1; D is perhaps TRBD1 (5 bases). CDR1 and CDR2 from the germline V gene are MDHEN and SYDVKM. The V end lost 7 bases, the J end lost 13 bases, and 13 bases lay between the germline ends. This CDR3 contains 10 residues. The CDR3 DNA follows: TGTGCCAGCAAGCAGGGTAAGGATTTCTTT. It translates to CASKQGKDFF.